Listed below are T cell receptor beta chains from one sample, sequenced in a study of shared clonotypes between healthy human individuals. The data were produced by immunoSEQ multiplex PCR, yet TCRdb's version contains in-frame clones alone and is incomplete. The table includes about 490,000 clones, around 80% detected once. Sequencing input: PBMCs. These receptors were taken from a woman aged 40 to 50 in good health. Some clones in this sample may be carry-over from other donors' samples. Each CDR3 is given with its conserved first and last residue. Each record gives: D gene, clone size, V gene, J gene, CDR3 protein, CDR3 DNA. D genes are given only for firm matches. The size entry is marked missing in some rows and otherwise reads once, few, many or a size class.

d_gene: .
abundance: .
v_gene: TRBV28
j_gene: TRBJ1-1
CDR3aa: CASSFAGSPEAFF
CDR3nt: TGTGCCAGCAGTTTCGCGGGGAGCCCTGAAGCTTTCTTT

d_gene: TRBD2
abundance: .
v_gene: TRBV27
j_gene: TRBJ2-1
CDR3aa: CASSAASGVWGEQFF
CDR3nt: TGTGCCAGCAGTGCCGCCAGCGGGGTATGGGGTGAGCAGTTCTTC

d_gene: TRBD2
abundance: .
v_gene: TRBV28
j_gene: TRBJ2-3
CDR3aa: CASTFGGGSRDTQYF
CDR3nt: TGTGCCAGCACCTTCGGGGGGGGGAGCCGAGATACGCAGTATTTT

d_gene: TRBD1
abundance: few
v_gene: TRBV9
j_gene: TRBJ1-2
CDR3aa: CASSVGEGAHYGYTF
CDR3nt: TGTGCCAGCAGCGTAGGGGAGGGGGCGCACTATGGCTACACCTTC

d_gene: .
abundance: .
v_gene: TRBV2
j_gene: TRBJ1-2
CDR3aa: CASIKRMSHLYGYTF
CDR3nt: TGTGCCAGCATTAAGAGGATGTCCCACCTATATGGCTACACCTTC

d_gene: TRBD2
abundance: .
v_gene: TRBV10-3
j_gene: TRBJ2-7
CDR3aa: CAIRTGTSNTYEQYF
CDR3nt: TGTGCCATCAGAACCGGGACTAGCAACACCTACGAGCAGTACTTC

d_gene: TRBD1
abundance: .
v_gene: TRBV4-1
j_gene: TRBJ2-7
CDR3aa: CASSQGAGGTYEQYF
CDR3nt: TGCGCCAGCAGCCAAGGAGCAGGGGGAACCTACGAGCAGTACTTC

d_gene: .
abundance: once
v_gene: TRBV25-1
j_gene: TRBJ2-7
CDR3aa: CASSASTPLYEQYF
CDR3nt: TGTGCCAGCAGTGCCTCTACCCCCCTATACGAGCAGTACTTC

d_gene: TRBD1
abundance: .
v_gene: TRBV10-2
j_gene: TRBJ2-2
CDR3aa: CASSYRQGVDGGELFF
CDR3nt: TGCGCCAGCAGTTATAGGCAGGGGGTGGATGGCGGGGAGCTGTTTTTT

d_gene: .
abundance: .
v_gene: TRBV7-6
j_gene: TRBJ1-2
CDR3aa: CASSLVRESTSMYGYTF
CDR3nt: TGTGCCAGCAGCTTAGTAAGGGAGTCGACGAGTATGTATGGCTACACCTTC

d_gene: TRBD2
abundance: .
v_gene: TRBV5-1
j_gene: TRBJ2-3
CDR3aa: CASTIYGTSGRNGDTQYF
CDR3nt: TGCGCCAGCACCATATACGGGACTAGCGGGAGGAATGGAGATACGCAGTATTTT

d_gene: TRBD2
abundance: .
v_gene: TRBV11-2
j_gene: TRBJ2-1
CDR3aa: CASSLDGLAGVRFF
CDR3nt: TGTGCCAGCAGCTTAGATGGACTAGCGGGAGTGAGGTTCTTC

d_gene: .
abundance: .
v_gene: TRBV10-3
j_gene: TRBJ2-2
CDR3aa: CAISVQGNTGELFF
CDR3nt: TGTGCCATCAGTGTACAGGGGAACACCGGGGAGCTGTTTTTT